This T cell receptor (beta chain) appears in the sequencing data of a study of shared clonotypes between healthy human individuals. CDR3 length equals 17 residues. Germline V gene data show CDR1 as KGHSH and CDR2 as LQKENI. V lost 3 bases, J lost 1 base, and 7 bases stayed unmatched. This clone has a single count. All donors were healthy HIV-negative adults lacking recent acute infections or vaccinations. Profiling relied on immunoSEQ multiplex PCR, and the TCRdb table lists in-frame clones only, not all of them. The table lists 2 million to 2.5 million clones, over 85% of them singletons. The clonotype was recovered from a man aged 18 to 30 in good health. Some clones in this sample may be carry-over from other donors' samples. The V gene is TRBV18, the J gene TRBJ1-5; 9 bases fit TRBD1. Material for sequencing was naive CD4+ T cells from PBMCs. Subset here: CD45RA+ positively selected. CDR3 residues: CASSPPGQGGSNQPQHF. Here the CDR3 DNA reads TGTGCCAGCTCACCGCCGGGACAGGGTGGGAGCAATCAGCCCCAGCATTTT.